These 2 T cell receptor beta chains were sequenced from one sample in a study of early T cells in non-severe SARS-CoV-2 infection. TCRdb processed the 5' RACE reads anew with MiXCR; each CDR3 protein has one entry. The sample lists fewer than 45,000 distinct CDR3 sequences; approximately 9.9% were seen once. The sequenced sample consisted of whole blood. The receptors were sampled from an adult who was a healthcare worker with PCR-confirmed SARS-CoV-2 infection or an uninfected control (not recorded which).

V usage is TRBV11-2 and J usage is TRBJ1-1; unclear D gene. The germline V gene encodes CDR1 SGHAT and CDR2 FQNNGV. With 3 bases removed from V and 1 base from J, the gap between germline ends came to 15 bases. The CDR3 totals 16 residues. The CDR3 sequence: CASSFLSVTSNTEAFF. The DNA of the CDR3 is TGTGCCAGCAGCTTCCTCTCGGTTACCTCGAACACTGAAGCTTTCTTT.

This clonotype was recorded many times. This chain joins TRBV7-9 and TRBJ1-6; D might be TRBD1 (6 bases). The CDR3 sequence is 15 residues long. The germline V and J ends were trimmed by 4 bases and 8 bases, with 15 bases remaining between them. Germline lookup yields CDR1 SEHNR and CDR2 FQNEAQ (reference sequence). The CDR3, as DNA: TGTGCCAGCAGCTCAATACAGGGAGGGGATTCACCCCTCCACTTT. Residues: CASSSIQGGDSPLHF.